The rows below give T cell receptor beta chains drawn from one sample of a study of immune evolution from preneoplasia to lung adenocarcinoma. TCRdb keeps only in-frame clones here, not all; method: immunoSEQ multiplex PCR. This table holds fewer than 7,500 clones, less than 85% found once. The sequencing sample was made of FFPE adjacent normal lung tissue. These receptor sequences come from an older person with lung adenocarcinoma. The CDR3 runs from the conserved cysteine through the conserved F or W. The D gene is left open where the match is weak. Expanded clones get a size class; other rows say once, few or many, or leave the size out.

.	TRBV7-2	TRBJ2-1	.	CASSLALTGGEQFF	TGTGCCAGCAGCTTAGCGCTTACGGGGGGCGAGCAGTTCTTC
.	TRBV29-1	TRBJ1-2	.	CSGKQGDDGYTF	TGCAGCGGTAAGCAGGGAGACGATGGCTACACCTTC
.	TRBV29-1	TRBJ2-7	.	CSVSRGSVNEQYF	TGCAGCGTTTCCAGGGGTAGCGTCAACGAGCAGTACTTC
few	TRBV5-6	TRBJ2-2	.	CASSQTRGGELFF	TGTGCCAGCAGCCAGACCAGGGGCGGGGAGCTGTTTTTT
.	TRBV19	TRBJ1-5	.	CASSSRGLGANQPQHF	TGTGCCAGTAGTAGCAGGGGTTTGGGGGCCAATCAGCCCCAGCATTTT
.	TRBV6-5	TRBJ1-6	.	CASSYRDPDTYSPLHF	TGTGCCAGCAGTTACAGGGACCCAGATACATATTCACCCCTCCACTTT
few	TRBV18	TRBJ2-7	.	CASSLSITGYEQYF	TGTGCCAGCTCACTTTCGATTACAGGCTACGAGCAGTACTTC
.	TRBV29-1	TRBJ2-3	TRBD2	CSVVGGGGSTDTQYF	TGCAGCGTTGTGGGCGGGGGGGGTAGCACAGATACGCAGTATTTT
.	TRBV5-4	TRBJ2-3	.	CASSLHSSSTDTQYF	TGTGCCAGCAGCTTACATTCAAGTAGCACAGATACGCAGTATTTT
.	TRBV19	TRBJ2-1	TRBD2	CASTQGLGLAGNNEQFF	TGTGCCAGCACTCAGGGGCTCGGACTAGCGGGGAACAATGAGCAGTTCTTC
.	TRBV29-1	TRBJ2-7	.	CSVGNRDEQYF	TGCAGCGTCGGTAACAGGGACGAGCAGTACTTC
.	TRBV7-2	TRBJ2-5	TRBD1	CASSNNRGQETQYF	TGTGCCAGCAGCAACAACAGGGGCCAAGAGACCCAGTACTTC
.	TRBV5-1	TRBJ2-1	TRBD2	CASSLSGGGNEQFF	TGCGCCAGCAGCTTGAGCGGGGGGGGCAATGAGCAGTTCTTC
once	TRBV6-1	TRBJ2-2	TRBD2	CASSLGGITGELFF	TGTGCCAGCTCATTGGGAGGGATCACCGGGGAGCTGTTTTTT